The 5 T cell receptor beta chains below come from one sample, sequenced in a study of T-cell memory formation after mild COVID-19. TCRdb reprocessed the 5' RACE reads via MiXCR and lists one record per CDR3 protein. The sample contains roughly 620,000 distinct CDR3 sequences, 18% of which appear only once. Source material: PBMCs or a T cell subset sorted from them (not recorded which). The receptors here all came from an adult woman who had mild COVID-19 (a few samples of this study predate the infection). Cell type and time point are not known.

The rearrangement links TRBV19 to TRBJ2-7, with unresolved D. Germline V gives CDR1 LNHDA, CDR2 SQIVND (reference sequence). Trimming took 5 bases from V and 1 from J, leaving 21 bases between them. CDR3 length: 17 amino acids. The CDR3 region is CASSPSRRQKLSYEQYF. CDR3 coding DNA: TGTGCCAGTAGTCCCTCACGTCGGCAGAAACTTTCCTACGAGCAGTACTTC.

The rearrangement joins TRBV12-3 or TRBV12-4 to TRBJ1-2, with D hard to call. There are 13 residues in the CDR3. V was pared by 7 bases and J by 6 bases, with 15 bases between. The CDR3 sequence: CASTRVAVDGYTF. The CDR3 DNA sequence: TGTGCCAGCACCCGCGTTGCGGTAGATGGCTACACCTTC.

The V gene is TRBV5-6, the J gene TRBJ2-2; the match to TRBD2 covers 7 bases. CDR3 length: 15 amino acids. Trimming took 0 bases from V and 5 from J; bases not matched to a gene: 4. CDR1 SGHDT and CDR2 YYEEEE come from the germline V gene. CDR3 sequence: CASSLDGRRTGELFF. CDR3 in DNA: TGTGCCAGCAGCTTGGACGGGAGGCGAACCGGGGAGCTGTTTTTT.

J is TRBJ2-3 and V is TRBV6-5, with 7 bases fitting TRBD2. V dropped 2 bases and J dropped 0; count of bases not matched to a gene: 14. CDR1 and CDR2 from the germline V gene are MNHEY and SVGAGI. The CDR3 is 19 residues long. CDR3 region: CASSYKGPREWFSTDTQYF. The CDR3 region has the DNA TGTGCCAGCAGTTACAAGGGTCCGCGGGAGTGGTTCAGCACAGATACGCAGTATTTT.

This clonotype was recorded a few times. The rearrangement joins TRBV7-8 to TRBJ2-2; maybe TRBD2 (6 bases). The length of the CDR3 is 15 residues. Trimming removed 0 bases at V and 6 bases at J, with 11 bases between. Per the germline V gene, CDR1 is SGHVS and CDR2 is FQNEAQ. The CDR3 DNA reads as TGTGCCAGCAGCTTAGCCCCACGGGGGTCCGGGGAGCTGTTTTTT. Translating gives CASSLAPRGSGELFF.